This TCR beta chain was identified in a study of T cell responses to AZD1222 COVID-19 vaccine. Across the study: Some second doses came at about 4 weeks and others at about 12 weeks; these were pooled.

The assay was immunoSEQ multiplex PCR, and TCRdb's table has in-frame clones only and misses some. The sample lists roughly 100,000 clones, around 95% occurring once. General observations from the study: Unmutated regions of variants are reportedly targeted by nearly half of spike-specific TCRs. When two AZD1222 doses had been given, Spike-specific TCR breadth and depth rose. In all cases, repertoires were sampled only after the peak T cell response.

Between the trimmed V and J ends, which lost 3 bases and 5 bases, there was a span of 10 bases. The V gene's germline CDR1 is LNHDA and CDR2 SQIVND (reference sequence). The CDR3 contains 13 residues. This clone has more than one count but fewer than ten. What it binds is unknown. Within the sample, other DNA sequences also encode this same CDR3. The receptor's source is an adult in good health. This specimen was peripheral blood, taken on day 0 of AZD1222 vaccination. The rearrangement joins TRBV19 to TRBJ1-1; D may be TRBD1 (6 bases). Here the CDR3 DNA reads TGTGCCAGTAGTATCCAGCAGGGGACTGAAGCTTTCTTT. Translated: CASSIQQGTEAFF.